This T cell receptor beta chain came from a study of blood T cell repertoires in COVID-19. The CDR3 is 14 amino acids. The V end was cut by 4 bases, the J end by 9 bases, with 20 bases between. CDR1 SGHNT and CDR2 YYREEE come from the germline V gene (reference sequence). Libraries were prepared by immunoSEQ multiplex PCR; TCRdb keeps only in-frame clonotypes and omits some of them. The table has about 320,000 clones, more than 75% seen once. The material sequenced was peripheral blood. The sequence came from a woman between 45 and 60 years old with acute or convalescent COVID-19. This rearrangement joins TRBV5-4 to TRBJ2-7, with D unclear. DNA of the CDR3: TGTGCCAGCAGCGTCATGATGGAAGGCGGTGCGCAGTACTTC. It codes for CASSVMMEGGAQYF.